A selection of T cell receptor beta chains follows, all from one sample in a study of identical twins. Each CDR3 protein gets one entry after TCRdb re-called the 5' RACE reads with MiXCR. The table shows about 150,000 distinct CDR3 sequences, with 3% to 4% occurring only once. Source material: memory T cells sorted from blood. The receptors were sampled from a man between 18 and 35 years old in good health. Both conserved end residues are part of each CDR3. Fields, in order: V gene, clone size, J gene, D gene, CDR3 protein, CDR3 DNA. The D gene is left open where the match is weak. Some rows mark clone size as missing; the rest say once, few, many or name a class of expanded clone.

TRBV5-6,many,TRBJ2-1,.,CASSLARGRKFF,TGTGCCAGCAGCTTGGCTCGGGGGAGGAAGTTCTTC
TRBV24-1,many,TRBJ2-1,TRBD2,CATSETGGPRYNEQFF,TGTGCCACCAGTGAAACGGGAGGGCCGAGATACAATGAGCAGTTCTTC
TRBV20-1,many,TRBJ2-3,.,CSAPGRTDTQYF,TGCAGTGCCCCGGGGCGGACGGATACGCAGTATTTT
TRBV15,many,TRBJ2-4,.,CATSFGSSDKNIQYF,TGTGCCACCAGCTTTGGTTCTAGCGACAAAAACATTCAGTACTTC
TRBV15,many,TRBJ1-1,.,CATSRFSGGTEAFF,TGTGCCACCAGCAGATTCTCGGGTGGGACTGAAGCTTTCTTT
TRBV7-6,.,TRBJ1-4,.,CASSSFQGEKLFF,TGTGCCAGCAGCTCCTTTCAGGGAGAAAAACTGTTTTTT
TRBV5-1,many,TRBJ2-7,.,CASSLAPGTYEQYF,TGCGCCAGCAGCTTGGCGCCGGGCACGTACGAGCAGTACTTC
TRBV7-6,many,TRBJ1-1,.,CASSPLRADKNTEAFF,TGTGCCAGCAGCCCATTAAGGGCGGACAAAAACACTGAAGCTTTCTTT
TRBV7-2,many,TRBJ1-2,TRBD1,CASSWTGGGYTF,TGTGCCAGCAGCTGGACAGGAGGTGGCTACACCTTC
TRBV29-1,many,TRBJ1-1,.,CSMGGGTEAFF,TGCAGCATGGGGGGGGGGACTGAAGCTTTCTTT
TRBV28,many,TRBJ2-1,TRBD1,CASSSGQGDYNEQFF,TGTGCCAGCAGTTCGGGACAGGGAGATTACAATGAGCAGTTCTTC
TRBV10-3,many,TRBJ2-3,TRBD2,CAISDSLAGDVRTQYF,TGTGCCATCAGTGACTCACTAGCGGGAGATGTTCGTACGCAGTATTTT
TRBV30,few,TRBJ2-2,.,CAWSVLGSYTGELFF,TGTGCCTGGAGTGTACTGGGCAGCTACACCGGGGAGCTGTTTTTT
TRBV6-1,many,TRBJ2-2,.,CASSDINRSGELFF,TGTGCCAGCAGTGACATAAACCGGTCCGGGGAGCTGTTTTTT
TRBV28,many,TRBJ2-7,TRBD1,CASSQTGGSYEQYF,TGTGCCAGCAGTCAGACAGGGGGCTCCTACGAGCAGTACTTC
TRBV4-2,many,TRBJ1-3,.,CASSQSQTGSLSGNTIYF,TGTGCCAGCAGCCAATCCCAAACAGGGTCTCTCTCCGGAAACACCATATATTTT
TRBV18,.,TRBJ2-5,.,CASSPKQTQYF,TGTGCCAGCTCACCCAAGCAGACCCAGTACTTC
TRBV5-5,many,TRBJ1-1,TRBD1,CASSSIGQGKGGNTEAFF,TGTGCCAGCAGCTCAATAGGACAGGGGAAGGGGGGGAACACTGAAGCTTTCTTT
TRBV6-5,many,TRBJ2-1,TRBD1,CASSSTGQGSEQFF,TGTGCCAGCAGTTCCACGGGACAGGGCAGTGAGCAGTTCTTC
TRBV12-3/TRBV12-4,.,TRBJ2-1,.,CASSFGTFDNEQFF,TGTGCCAGCAGTTTCGGGACATTCGACAATGAGCAGTTCTTC
TRBV5-6,many,TRBJ2-1,TRBD2,CASSRIGLAGNEQFF,TGTGCCAGCAGCCGCATCGGACTAGCGGGAAATGAGCAGTTCTTC
TRBV29-1,many,TRBJ2-2,.,CSVETGTGELFF,TGCAGCGTTGAGACGGGCACCGGGGAGCTGTTTTTT
TRBV18,many,TRBJ1-5,TRBD1,CASSPGQGAVNQPQHF,TGTGCCAGCTCACCAGGACAGGGGGCGGTCAATCAGCCCCAGCATTTT
TRBV7-8,many,TRBJ1-1,TRBD1,CASNHRGRITEAFF,TGTGCCAGCAACCACAGGGGCCGGATCACTGAAGCTTTCTTT
TRBV6-5,many,TRBJ1-4,.,CASSYSWGGGEKLFF,TGTGCCAGCAGTTACTCGTGGGGTGGGGGTGAAAAACTGTTTTTT
TRBV27,many,TRBJ1-1,.,CASSWGGLNTEAFF,TGTGCCAGCAGTTGGGGGGGGTTGAACACTGAAGCTTTCTTT
TRBV7-8,many,TRBJ2-1,TRBD2,CASSLSRTSFLEQFF,TGTGCCAGCAGCTTGAGCCGGACTAGCTTCCTTGAGCAGTTCTTC
TRBV20-1,many,TRBJ1-2,.,CRFREGTTNYGYTF,TGCAGGTTTCGAGAGGGGACCACTAACTATGGCTACACCTTC
TRBV5-1,many,TRBJ2-2,TRBD1,CASSPSIGTGSSGELFF,TGCGCCAGCAGCCCATCCATCGGGACAGGGTCTAGCGGGGAGCTGTTTTTT
TRBV11-2,many,TRBJ2-7,TRBD2,CASSFPQVGGRAYEQYF,TGTGCCAGCAGCTTTCCACAGGTCGGCGGGAGGGCCTACGAGCAGTACTTC
TRBV12-3/TRBV12-4,many,TRBJ1-1,TRBD1,CASSLGPGQGDTEAFF,TGTGCCAGCAGTTTAGGCCCGGGACAGGGGGACACTGAAGCTTTCTTT
TRBV30,few,TRBJ2-7,.,CAFSSRDTYYEQYF,TGTGCCTTCTCTTCTAGGGATACCTACTACGAGCAGTACTTC
TRBV6-1,many,TRBJ1-1,.,CASSEDDWGRTEAFF,TGTGCCAGCAGTGAAGATGATTGGGGGAGGACTGAAGCTTTCTTT
TRBV3-1,many,TRBJ2-3,TRBD2,CASSHPGGAADTQYF,TGTGCCAGCAGCCACCCGGGGGGAGCGGCAGATACGCAGTATTTT
TRBV12-3/TRBV12-4,many,TRBJ2-5,TRBD2,CASRPLAGVEETQYF,TGTGCCAGCAGGCCACTAGCGGGCGTTGAAGAGACCCAGTACTTC
TRBV27,many,TRBJ2-5,.,CASSFGGGGRETQYF,TGTGCCAGCAGTTTTGGCGGAGGGGGACGGGAGACCCAGTACTTC
TRBV20-1,many,TRBJ2-1,TRBD2,CSAPTGTSSYNEQFF,TGCAGTGCGCCGACCGGGACTAGCTCCTACAATGAGCAGTTCTTC
TRBV18,.,TRBJ2-2,.,CASSSLDQTGELFF,TGTGCCAGCTCGTCCCTAGACCAAACCGGGGAGCTGTTTTTT
TRBV5-1,many,TRBJ2-2,TRBD2,CASTLASGSPGELFF,TGCGCCAGCACGTTAGCTAGCGGGAGTCCCGGGGAGCTGTTTTTT
TRBV29-1,many,TRBJ1-5,TRBD1,CSARAGGDQPQHF,TGCAGCGCCCGGGCAGGGGGCGATCAGCCCCAGCATTTT
TRBV25-1,many,TRBJ2-5,.,CASSVGRNQETQYF,TGTGCCAGCAGTGTCGGACGGAACCAAGAGACCCAGTACTTC
TRBV24-1,many,TRBJ2-1,.,CATSDSSSGPYNEQFF,TGTGCCACCAGTGACTCCTCGTCCGGGCCCTACAATGAGCAGTTCTTC
TRBV29-1,many,TRBJ2-1,TRBD2,CSVLLAGASMMQFF,TGCAGCGTCCTTCTAGCGGGAGCCTCAATGATGCAGTTCTTC
TRBV4-2,many,TRBJ1-5,TRBD1,CASSQDDLVRQGVVQPQHF,TGTGCCAGCAGCCAAGATGATCTGGTTCGGCAGGGGGTGGTTCAGCCCCAGCATTTT
TRBV7-9,many,TRBJ1-2,.,CASSLRTDNYGYTF,TGTGCCAGCAGCCTCCGGACAGACAACTATGGCTACACCTTC
TRBV7-6,many,TRBJ2-3,TRBD2,CASSLLREPGLAGSTDTQYF,TGTGCCAGCAGCTTGCTAAGGGAACCGGGACTAGCGGGAAGCACAGATACGCAGTATTTT
TRBV5-1,many,TRBJ2-2,.,CASSLAQGIPGELFF,TGCGCCAGCAGCTTGGCGCAGGGGATTCCCGGGGAGCTGTTTTTT
TRBV7-8,many,TRBJ2-3,.,CASRPGGNTDTQYF,TGTGCCAGCAGACCCGGAGGAAACACAGATACGCAGTATTTT
TRBV12-3/TRBV12-4,many,TRBJ2-1,.,CASSPPVRNEQFF,TGTGCCAGCAGCCCCCCCGTCCGGAATGAGCAGTTCTTC
TRBV12-3/TRBV12-4,few,TRBJ1-2,.,CASSAGGGYTF,TGTGCCAGCAGTGCTGGGGGCGGCTACACCTTC
TRBV5-1,many,TRBJ2-1,TRBD2,CASSLVSASGSNEQFF,TGCGCCAGCAGCTTGGTATCGGCTAGCGGGAGCAATGAGCAGTTCTTC